These T cell receptor beta chains were read from a single sample in a study of regulatory T cells in long-lasting Graves disease. Via MiXCR, TCRdb re-called the multiplex PCR reads, giving one row per CDR3 protein. The repertoire holds approximately 350,000 distinct CDR3 sequences, with about an eighth as singletons. Another study also made use of these data, one on T cells in Graves' hyperthyroidism and ophthalmopathy.

Sequencing was performed on peripheral blood mononuclear cells (PBMCs), taken at new diagnosis, from a patient treated with antithyroid drugs. Receptors originate from a woman between 18 and 29 years old with Graves disease. The CDR3 runs from the conserved cysteine through the conserved F or W. A D gene is named only where the DNA matches it firmly. Where a row states a size, it is once, few, many or the class of an expanded clone; other rows omit it.

clone size | J gene | V gene | D gene | CDR3 length | CDR3 protein | CDR3 DNA
many | TRBJ2-1 | TRBV6-1 | TRBD2 | 14 | CASSPGTSADEQFF | TGTGCCAGCAGCCCAGGGACTAGCGCAGATGAGCAGTTCTTC
many | TRBJ2-3 | TRBV7-3 | . | 18 | CASSLTAGTPGSRDTQYF | TGTGCCAGCAGCTTAACCGCCGGGACACCTGGAAGTAGGGATACGCAGTATTTT
many | TRBJ1-1 | TRBV7-2 | TRBD1 | 17 | CASSFPGQGEMNTEAFF | TGTGCCAGCAGCTTCCCGGGACAGGGGGAGATGAACACTGAAGCTTTCTTT
many | TRBJ2-7 | TRBV15 | . | 14 | CATSRLQALYEQYF | TGTGCCACCAGCAGGTTACAGGCACTCTACGAGCAGTACTTC
. | TRBJ2-1 | TRBV29-1 | . | 14 | CSVVGQRKEIGQFF | TGCAGCGTTGTTGGACAGCGAAAAGAAATAGGCCAGTTCTTC
many | TRBJ1-1 | TRBV6-1 | . | 11 | CASIHPTAAFF | TGTGCCAGCATTCACCCAACGGCCGCTTTCTTT
many | TRBJ2-7 | TRBV6-1 | TRBD2 | 16 | CASKLAGGLSSYEQYF | TGTGCCAGCAAACTAGCGGGAGGGTTGAGCTCCTACGAGCAGTACTTC
many | TRBJ1-1 | TRBV19 | . | 17 | CASSIVPFQGVNTEAFF | TGTGCCAGTAGTATAGTACCTTTCCAGGGAGTGAACACTGAAGCTTTCTTT
. | TRBJ2-1 | TRBV6-2/TRBV6-3 | TRBD2 | 17 | CASSYSSRLAGDNEQFF | TGTGCCAGCAGTTACTCTTCTCGACTAGCGGGTGATAATGAGCAGTTCTTC
. | TRBJ2-1 | TRBV20-1 | TRBD1 | 15 | CSASNWTGEYNEQFF | TGCAGTGCTAGCAACTGGACAGGGGAATACAATGAGCAGTTCTTC
few | TRBJ1-2 | TRBV15 | . | 15 | CATSREAGEGYGYTF | TGTGCCACCAGCAGAGAGGCGGGGGAGGGATATGGCTACACCTTC
many | TRBJ1-4 | TRBV7-2 | TRBD1 | 14 | CASSRTGFNEKLFF | TGTGCCAGCAGCCGGACAGGGTTTAATGAAAAACTGTTTTTT
many | TRBJ1-2 | TRBV29-1 | . | 12 | CSVFRGDYGYTF | TGCAGCGTTTTTAGGGGCGACTATGGCTACACCTTC
many | TRBJ1-1 | TRBV7-6 | . | 14 | CASSDGTMVSEAFF | TGTGCCAGCAGCGATGGGACTATGGTTTCTGAAGCTTTCTTT
. | TRBJ2-5 | TRBV7-7 | TRBD2 | 15 | CASSLRAGGVETQYF | TGTGCTAGCAGCTTAAGAGCGGGGGGGGTAGAGACCCAGTACTTC
many | TRBJ2-1 | TRBV7-9 | . | 17 | CASSLARTSSSYNEQFF | TGTGCCAGCAGCTTAGCGAGGACCTCCTCCTCCTACAATGAGCAGTTCTTC
many | TRBJ2-1 | TRBV6-1 | TRBD2 | 17 | CASSKAMAGGPGNEQFF | TGTGCCAGCAGCAAGGCCATGGCGGGAGGGCCGGGAAATGAGCAGTTCTTC
few | TRBJ2-5 | TRBV5-1 | . | 15 | CASSLGRPRTETQYF | TGCGCCAGCAGCTTAGGACGTCCCAGAACGGAGACCCAGTACTTC
many | TRBJ2-2 | TRBV7-3 | . | 14 | CASSFWGATGELFF | TGTGCCAGCAGCTTTTGGGGGGCAACCGGGGAGCTGTTTTTT
many | TRBJ2-3 | TRBV20-1 | TRBD1 | 14 | CSARPGTGPDTQYF | TGCAGTGCTCGTCCCGGGACAGGGCCGGATACGCAGTATTTT
. | TRBJ2-5 | TRBV24-1 | . | 13 | CATSDLEGETQYF | TGTGCCACCAGTGATTTGGAGGGAGAGACCCAGTACTTC
few | TRBJ2-3 | TRBV5-1 | . | 13 | CASSLLPTDTQYF | TGCGCCAGCAGCTTGCTTCCCACAGATACGCAGTATTTT
. | TRBJ1-3 | TRBV7-6 | TRBD1 | 15 | CASSLTGPWGNTIYF | TGTGCCAGCAGCCTGACAGGGCCCTGGGGAAACACCATATATTTT
many | TRBJ1-4 | TRBV14 | TRBD1 | 15 | CASSPWTGFGEKLFF | TGTGCCAGCAGCCCCTGGACAGGATTTGGTGAAAAACTGTTTTTT